The 8 T cell receptor beta chains in this list originate from one sample, sequenced in a study of immune heterogeneity within non-small cell lung tumors. Multiplex PCR amplified TCR beta CDR3 with 32 V and 13 J primers. A single record per CDR3 protein comes from TCRdb applying MiXCR to the multiplex PCR reads. The sample lists a few thousand distinct CDR3 sequences; about 22% were seen once. The starting template was genomic DNA from bulk tumor, about 600 ng per sample. The authors collected several far-apart biopsies from each primary tumor during surgery. Surgery that was curative in intent was performed on patients with untreated, newly diagnosed non-small cell lung cancer. The source material was lung tumor tissue. These receptors came from a man in his sixties or seventies with non-small cell lung cancer.

CDR3 nucleotides: TGCGCCAGCAGCCAAGAGGGGAGGGGAGGGTGGGACACTGAAGCTTTCTTT. Protein sequence: CASSQEGRGGWDTEAFF. The chain recombines TRBV4-1 with TRBJ1-1; D is possibly TRBD1 (5 bases). CDR1 is MGHRA and CDR2 is YSYEKL in the germline V gene. The CDR3 consists of 17 residues. V lost 0 bases and J lost 3, with 17 bases in between.

In this sample, this clonotype is medium-sized (0.01 to 0.1%). V usage is TRBV6-1 and J usage is TRBJ2-7; D remains ambiguous. Trimming stripped 7 bases from V and 1 base from J, with 11 bases between. The CDR3 sequence is 13 residues long. Germline V gives CDR1 MNHNS, CDR2 SASEGT. The CDR3 DNA reads as TGTGCCAGCAAAAACCTGCTTTCCTACGAGCAGTACTTC. It encodes CASKNLLSYEQYF.

The DNA of the CDR3 is TGCAGTGCTAGAGCCTTGGGACAGGGAGGAATCCTTGGGGCTTTCTTT. Protein product: CSARALGQGGILGAFF. This chain uses TRBV20-1 with TRBJ1-1, with 9 bases that match TRBD1. In germline, CDR1 is DFQATT, CDR2 SNEGSKA (reference sequence). V was clipped by 1 base and J by 11 bases; unmatched bases: 17. The CDR3 has 16 amino acids.

The chain has TRBV20-1 and TRBJ2-1, with D unclear. Germline values: CDR1 DFQATT, CDR2 SNEGSKA (reference sequence). The ends were cut back, 4 bases at V and 8 bases at J, with 9 bases in the middle. This CDR3 is 11 amino acids long. The CDR3 sequence: CSAKTTYEQFF. In DNA form, the CDR3 reads TGCAGTGCTAAAACAACCTATGAGCAGTTCTTC.

A word on this clonotype: A read error may be the cause here, since a much bigger clone is one base away. The chain has TRBV6-1 and TRBJ2-1; unclear D gene. Trimming cost V 5 bases and J 6 bases, with 11 bases left between them. Germline values: CDR1 MNHNS, CDR2 SASEGT. This CDR3 is built from 13 residues. CDR3 loop: CASSQWWLNEQFF. The CDR3 DNA sequence: TGTGCCAGCAGTCAATGGTGGCTCAATGAGCAGTTCTTC.

CDR3 bases: TGTGCCAGCCTTCCTAGCGGGGGTTCGGGGCACAATGAGCAGTTCTTC. It encodes CASLPSGGSGHNEQFF. The chain combines TRBV6-1 with TRBJ2-1; 10 bases fit TRBD2. CDR1 MNHNS and CDR2 SASEGT come from the germline V gene. This CDR3 has 16 amino acids. Losses at the gene ends were 8 bases for V and 5 bases for J; bases not matched to a gene: 12.

By share of the sample, this clonotype is medium-sized. The rearrangement links TRBV6-1 to TRBJ1-3; tentative D call: TRBD1 (6 bases). The CDR3 contains 14 residues. Trimming took off 6 bases at V and 0 bases at J, with 9 bases between the two ends. From germline, CDR1 is MNHNS and CDR2 SASEGT. The CDR3 loop is CASRTGNSGNTIYF. CDR3 in DNA: TGTGCCAGCAGGACAGGAAACTCTGGAAACACCATATATTTT.

The sample holds a few counts of this clonotype. The CDR3 region has the DNA TGTGCCAGCAGCTTTCTGCTAGCGGGAGTTGAGGGGGAGACCCAGTACTTC. Its translation is CASSFLLAGVEGETQYF. The gene calls are TRBV11-2 and TRBJ2-5; 10 nucleotides align to TRBD2. CDR1 is SGHAT and CDR2 is FQNNGV in the germline V gene. CDR3 length: 17 amino acids. V was pared by 3 bases and J by 5 bases, with 12 bases of the junction left unmatched.